This entry concerns a single TCR beta chain. Unmatched junction bases numbered 13, after V lost 3 bases and J lost 6 bases. CDR1 and CDR2 from the germline V gene are KGHSH and LQKENI. This CDR3 is built from 16 residues. The sample is drawn from a study of blood T cell repertoires in COVID-19. Under the authors' procedure: For nucleated cells, counts were estimated from reference gene primer amplification. Only in-frame clones appear in the TCRdb table, and some are missing; sequencing was by immunoSEQ multiplex PCR. That table is the source of V, J and clone size, and D and trimming were worked out from the DNA. The table lists about 49,000 clones, roughly 84% of them singletons, with 12% to 15% in the top ten.

The gene calls are TRBV18 and TRBJ2-7; TRBD2 aligns across 8 bases. This sequence originates from a human donor in a cohort sampled during active COVID-19. Material for sequencing was peripheral blood. The CDR3, as DNA: TGTGCCAGCTCACCTCGTCTCGAGCGGGAGAGGGGCGAGCAGTACTTC. Translating it yields CASSPRLERERGEQYF.